The rows below give T cell receptor beta chains drawn from one sample of a study of post-analysis software for immune sequencing data. TCRdb re-called the PCR reads with MiXCR, one entry per CDR3 protein. The profile covers about 760,000 distinct CDR3 sequences, with 30% appearing a single time and roughly 0.53% taken by the ten largest. Sequenced sample: blood. These receptors all come from a girl under 18 with multiple sclerosis. CDR3s include the opening cysteine and the closing phenylalanine or tryptophan. A D gene is named only where the DNA matches it firmly. The size field is filled for only some rows; it gives once, few, many or a size class.

v_gene: TRBV9; d_gene: NA; j_gene: TRBJ2-1; abundance: few; CDR3aa: CASSVAGYHNEQFF; CDR3nt: TGTGCCAGCAGCGTAGCGGGCTACCACAATGAGCAGTTCTTC
v_gene: TRBV24-1; d_gene: TRBD1; j_gene: TRBJ2-1; abundance: NA; CDR3aa: CATSDSAPDRAIYNEQFF; CDR3nt: TGTGCCACCAGTGATTCGGCTCCGGACAGGGCAATATACAATGAGCAGTTCTTC
v_gene: TRBV6-1; d_gene: NA; j_gene: TRBJ1-5; abundance: few; CDR3aa: CASTQVRYNDQPQHF; CDR3nt: TGTGCCAGCACCCAAGTTCGGTACAACGATCAGCCCCAGCATTTT
v_gene: TRBV2; d_gene: TRBD2; j_gene: TRBJ2-7; abundance: NA; CDR3aa: CASSGTSGTYEQYF; CDR3nt: TGTGCCAGCAGCGGGACTAGCGGAACCTACGAGCAGTACTTC
v_gene: TRBV2; d_gene: TRBD1; j_gene: TRBJ2-1; abundance: once; CDR3aa: CASQTNRGVYNEQFF; CDR3nt: TGTGCCAGCCAAACTAACAGGGGGGTCTACAATGAGCAGTTCTTC
v_gene: TRBV12-3/TRBV12-4; d_gene: TRBD1; j_gene: TRBJ2-1; abundance: few; CDR3aa: CASSAPRTGFRGEQFF; CDR3nt: TGTGCCAGCAGTGCCCCCCGGACAGGCTTTAGAGGGGAGCAGTTCTTC
v_gene: TRBV29-1; d_gene: TRBD2; j_gene: TRBJ2-7; abundance: few; CDR3aa: CSVLAGLYEQYF; CDR3nt: TGCAGCGTCCTAGCGGGACTCTACGAGCAGTACTTC
v_gene: TRBV20-1; d_gene: TRBD2; j_gene: TRBJ2-1; abundance: NA; CDR3aa: CSARHVAGYNEQFF; CDR3nt: TGCAGTGCTAGGCACGTAGCGGGATACAATGAGCAGTTCTTC
v_gene: TRBV20-1; d_gene: TRBD2; j_gene: TRBJ2-7; abundance: NA; CDR3aa: CSARDYYPSGSGYEQYF; CDR3nt: TGCAGTGCTAGAGATTATTATCCTAGCGGGAGTGGGTACGAGCAGTACTTC
v_gene: TRBV27; d_gene: NA; j_gene: TRBJ2-3; abundance: few; CDR3aa: CASSFGQGGPSTDTQYF; CDR3nt: TGTGCCAGCAGTTTCGGACAGGGAGGGCCTAGTACAGATACGCAGTATTTT
v_gene: TRBV4-2; d_gene: NA; j_gene: TRBJ2-1; abundance: few; CDR3aa: CASSQDAGIYNEQFF; CDR3nt: TGTGCCAGCAGCCAAGACGCCGGTATCTACAATGAGCAGTTCTTC
v_gene: TRBV20-1; d_gene: NA; j_gene: TRBJ2-3; abundance: NA; CDR3aa: CSARDISDAQYF; CDR3nt: TGCAGTGCTAGAGATATAAGTGACGCGCAGTATTTT
v_gene: TRBV9; d_gene: TRBD1; j_gene: TRBJ2-7; abundance: NA; CDR3aa: CASSASPGQGAGEQYF; CDR3nt: TGTGCCAGCAGCGCCTCTCCGGGACAGGGGGCAGGCGAGCAGTACTTC
v_gene: TRBV7-9; d_gene: NA; j_gene: TRBJ2-5; abundance: once; CDR3aa: CASSLGLGGQSQETRYF; CDR3nt: TGTGCCAGCAGCTTAGGGTTGGGGGGCCAAAGCCAAGAGACCCGGTACTTC
v_gene: TRBV27; d_gene: TRBD2; j_gene: TRBJ2-3; abundance: NA; CDR3aa: CASSFLAGGRGDTQYF; CDR3nt: TGTGCCAGCAGTTTCTTAGCGGGAGGGCGGGGAGATACGCAGTATTTT